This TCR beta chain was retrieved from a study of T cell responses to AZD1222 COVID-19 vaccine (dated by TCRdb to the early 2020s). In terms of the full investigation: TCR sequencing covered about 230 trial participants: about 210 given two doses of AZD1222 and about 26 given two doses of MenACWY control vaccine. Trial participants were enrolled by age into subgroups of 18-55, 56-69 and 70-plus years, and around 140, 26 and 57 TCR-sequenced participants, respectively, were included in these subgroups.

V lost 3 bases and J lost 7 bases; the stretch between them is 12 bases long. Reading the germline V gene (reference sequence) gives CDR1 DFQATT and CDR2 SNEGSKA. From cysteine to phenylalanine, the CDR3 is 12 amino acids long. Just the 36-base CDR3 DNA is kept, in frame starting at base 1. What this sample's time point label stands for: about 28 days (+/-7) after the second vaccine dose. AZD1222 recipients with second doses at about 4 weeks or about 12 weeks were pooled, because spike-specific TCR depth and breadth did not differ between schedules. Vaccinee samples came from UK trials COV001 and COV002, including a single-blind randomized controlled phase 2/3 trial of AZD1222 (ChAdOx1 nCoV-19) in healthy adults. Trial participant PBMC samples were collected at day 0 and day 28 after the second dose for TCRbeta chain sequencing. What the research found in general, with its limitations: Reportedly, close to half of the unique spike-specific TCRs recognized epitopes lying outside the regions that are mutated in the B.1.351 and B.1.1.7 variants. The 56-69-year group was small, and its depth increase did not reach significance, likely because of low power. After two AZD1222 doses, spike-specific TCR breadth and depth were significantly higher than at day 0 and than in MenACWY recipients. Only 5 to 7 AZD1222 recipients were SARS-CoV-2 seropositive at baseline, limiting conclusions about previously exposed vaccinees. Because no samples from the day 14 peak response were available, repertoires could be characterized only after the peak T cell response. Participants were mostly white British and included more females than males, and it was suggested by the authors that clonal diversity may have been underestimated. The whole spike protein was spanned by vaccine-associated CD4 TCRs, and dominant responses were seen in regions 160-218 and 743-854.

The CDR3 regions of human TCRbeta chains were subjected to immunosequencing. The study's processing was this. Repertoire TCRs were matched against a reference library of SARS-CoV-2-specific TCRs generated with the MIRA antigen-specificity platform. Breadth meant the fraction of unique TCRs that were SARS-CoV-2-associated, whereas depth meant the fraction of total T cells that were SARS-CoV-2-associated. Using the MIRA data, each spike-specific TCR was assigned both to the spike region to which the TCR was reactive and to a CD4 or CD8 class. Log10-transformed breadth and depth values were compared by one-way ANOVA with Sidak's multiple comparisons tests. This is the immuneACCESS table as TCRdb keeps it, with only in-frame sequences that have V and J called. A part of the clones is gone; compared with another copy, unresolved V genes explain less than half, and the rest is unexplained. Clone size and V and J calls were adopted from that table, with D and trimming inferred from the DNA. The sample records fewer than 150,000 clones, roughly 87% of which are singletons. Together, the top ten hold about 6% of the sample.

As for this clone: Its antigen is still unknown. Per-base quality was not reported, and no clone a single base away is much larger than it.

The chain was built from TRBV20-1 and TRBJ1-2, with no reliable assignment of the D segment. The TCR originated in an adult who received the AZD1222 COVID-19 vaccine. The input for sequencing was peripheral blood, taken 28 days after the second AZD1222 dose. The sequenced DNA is TGCAGTGCTAGTACGGGTAACGGTGGCTACACCTTC. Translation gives CSASTGNGGYTF.